This entry lists 4 T cell receptor beta chains sequenced from one sample in a study of regulatory T cells in long-lasting Graves disease. Time point defined: newly diagnosed GD, antithyroid drugs for less than 3 months. Following extraction of RNA from PBMCs, that RNA was used to make the TCR library. HTBI primers from iRepertoire and Arm-PCR of CDR3 regions yielded the TCR beta libraries. MiXCR, applied by TCRdb to the multiplex PCR reads, yields one record per CDR3 protein. Counted here are approximately 560,000 distinct CDR3 sequences, more than 15% occurring once; the ten biggest clones make up 12%. These data also formed part of another study, on T cells in Graves' hyperthyroidism and ophthalmopathy.

The sequences come from peripheral blood mononuclear cells (PBMCs), collected at new diagnosis, from a patient treated with antithyroid drugs. The receptor set was obtained from a young man with Graves disease.

This clonotype appeared many times. CDR3 region: CASSSGQHTGELFF. CDR3 DNA sequence: TGTGCCAGCAGCTCCGGACAGCACACCGGGGAGCTGTTTTTT. The V call is TRBV11-2, the J call TRBJ2-2, with D perhaps matching TRBD1 (6 bases). The CDR3 is 14 amino acids. Trimming shortened V by 4 bases and J by 3 bases, and 9 bases separated the two germline ends. Germline CDR1 and CDR2: SGHAT and FQNNGV. Based on the CDR3 plus reference TRBV11-2 and TRBJ2-2, the full variable domain is EAGVAQSPRYKIIEKRQSVAFWCNPISGHATLYWYQQILGQGPKLLIQFQNNGVVDDSQLPKDRFSAERLKGVDSTLKIQPAKLEDSAVYLCASSSGQHTGELFFGEGSRLTVL.

In this sample, this clonotype turned up many times. The chain uses TRBV18 and TRBJ2-1; 8 nucleotides agree with TRBD2. The V and J ends lost 3 bases and 1 base, in that order; junction bases with no gene match: 11. Germline V lookup: CDR1 KGHSH, CDR2 LQKENI. The CDR3 is made up of 18 amino acids. CDR3 residues: CASSPLPLSGSSYNEQFF. In DNA, the CDR3 is TGTGCCAGCTCACCTCTCCCCCTGAGCGGGAGTTCCTACAATGAGCAGTTCTTC.

The table lists this clonotype with many counts. The V gene is TRBV6-1, the J gene TRBJ2-5; no clear D gene. The CDR3 has 12 amino acids. Germline assignment: CDR1 MNHNS and CDR2 SASEGT. V was cut by 6 bases and J by 1 base, with 6 bases left in between. The CDR3 DNA sequence: TGTGCCAGCAGCGGCTTCCAAGAGACCCAGTACTTC. Translated, it gives CASSGFQETQYF.

There are many counts of this clonotype. The chain uses TRBV18 and TRBJ1-1; no clear D. V lost 1 base to trimming and J lost 0 bases, with 6 bases between them. The CDR3 sequence is 14 residues long. Germline assignment: CDR1 KGHSH and CDR2 LQKENI. This CDR3 reads CASSPQDMNTEAFF. DNA for the CDR3: TGTGCCAGCTCACCACAGGATATGAACACTGAAGCTTTCTTT.